The 8 T cell receptor beta chains below all came from one sample that was sequenced in a study of CD8 T cells in ankylosing spondylitis (dated by TCRdb to the late 2010s). Library preparation used 5' RACE. Reads for this sample came from an Illumina HiSeq 2500. TCRdb reworked the public reads: Q25 trimming with fastp, MiXCR clone assembly, productive beta chains retained. Identical CDR3 proteins give one entry, which carries the most common genes and DNA. Present in this sample are approximately 210,000 distinct CDR3 sequences, over 10% of which were seen just once. The top ten clones comprise 15% to 20% of the sample. Sequencing used blood, either unsorted or a sorted T cell fraction (not recorded which). Receptors originate from a male donor with ankylosing spondylitis or in good health (not recorded which).

The rearrangement uses TRBV7-9 and TRBJ1-1; D not certain. Trimming left V 5 bases short and J 1 base short, with 8 bases between. The CDR3 totals 13 residues. Germline V gene sequence: CDR1 SEHNR, CDR2 FQNEAQ (reference sequence). The CDR3 region is CASSHPENTEAFF. The CDR3 DNA reads TGTGCCAGCAGCCACCCCGAGAACACTGAAGCTTTCTTT.

This clonotype was found a few times. The rearrangement joins TRBV4-1 to TRBJ2-5; 9 nucleotides match TRBD2. After removal of 1 base from V and 2 bases from J, the junction contained 11 bases not matched to a gene. Germline V gene lookup returns CDR1 MGHRA and CDR2 YSYEKL. This CDR3 spans 18 amino acids. CDR3 amino acids: CASSQVLTAGGSQETQYF. The CDR3 DNA sequence: TGCGCCAGCAGCCAAGTCCTTACAGCGGGGGGCTCACAAGAGACCCAGTACTTC.

This clonotype was detected many times. V and J are TRBV7-2 and TRBJ2-2; D is possibly TRBD2 (6 bases). Germline CDR1 and CDR2: SGHTA and FQGNSA. V was pared by 6 bases and J by 3 bases, with 17 bases between. CDR3 length: 16 amino acids. CDR3 nucleotide sequence: TGTGCCAGCAGTGAAACTAGCCCCACCTACACCGGGGAGCTGTTTTTT. Translating gives CASSETSPTYTGELFF.

This chain uses TRBV19 with TRBJ1-1, with 7 bases identical to TRBD1. CDR3 length equals 15 residues. V was clipped by 5 bases and J by 4 bases; unmatched bases: 10. Per the germline V gene, CDR1 is LNHDA and CDR2 is SQIVND (reference sequence). CDR3 in amino acids: CASSPPTGRRTEAFF. The CDR3, as DNA: TGTGCCAGTAGTCCCCCGACAGGGCGTCGCACTGAAGCTTTCTTT.

The chain uses TRBV4-1 and TRBJ2-1; D remains ambiguous. Germline V gene data show CDR1 as MGHRA and CDR2 as YSYEKL. This CDR3 spans 12 amino acids. V was trimmed by 4 bases and J by 5 bases, leaving 6 bases between them. The CDR3 DNA reads as TGCGCCAGCAGCCCCCTAAACAATGAGCAGTTCTTC. This gives the protein CASSPLNNEQFF.

The rearrangement joins TRBV5-1 to TRBJ2-3, with 7 bases that match TRBD1. V was clipped by 0 bases and J by 4 bases; unmatched bases: 5. There are 15 residues in the CDR3. Germline CDR1 is SGHRS and CDR2 is YFSETQ. The CDR3 reads CASSLVQGLSDTQYF. The CDR3, as DNA: TGCGCCAGCAGCTTGGTACAGGGGTTATCAGATACGCAGTATTTT.

This chain uses TRBV20-1 with TRBJ2-1, with 9 bases lining up with TRBD1. The CDR3 totals 14 residues. CDR1 is DFQATT and CDR2 is SNEGSKA in the germline V gene (reference sequence). Unmatched junction bases numbered 5, after V lost 1 base and J lost 7 bases. The CDR3 is CSARVQGAGNEQFF. CDR3 DNA: TGCAGTGCTAGAGTACAGGGGGCTGGTAATGAGCAGTTCTTC.

This clonotype was seen more than once but under ten times. The chain combines TRBV20-1 with TRBJ2-3; D call uncertain. V lost 1 base and J 15 bases, leaving 17 bases between the germline ends. CDR1 and CDR2 (germline): DFQATT, SNEGSKA (reference sequence). The CDR3 consists of 12 residues. CDR3 nucleotides: TGCAGTGCTAGAGGAGGTGGCCCCTTCCCCTATTTT. Translated: CSARGGGPFPYF.